This TCR beta chain was recorded in a study of blood T cell repertoires in COVID-19. Overall study context: There were acute and convalescent COVID-19 samples, and they came from the United States, Italy and Spain.

For this clone: The junction and the germline gene differ at one end; a read error may be behind it.

In terms of age and location, participants ranged from roughly 18 to 90 years and lived in approximately 26 US areas. Each recovered donor of Cohort 3 presented with two negative PCRs, clearance, or symptom resolution. Original processing methods: Using reference gene primer amplification, nucleated cell counts were estimated. Profiling relied on immunoSEQ multiplex PCR, and the TCRdb table lists in-frame clones only, not all of them. Clonal size and the V and J genes are those of that table, whereas D and trimming came from the DNA. The sample includes hundreds of thousands of clones, approximately 90% seen only once; the top ten take roughly 9.4%. This TCR was sampled from a woman aged 50 to 60 who had recovered from COVID-19. Sequencing used PBMCs or T cells enriched from blood (not recorded which).

The CDR3 sequence: CASSLGAGGPYEQYF. CDR3 nucleotide sequence: TGTGCTAGCAGCTTAGGGGCGGGGGGACCCTACGAGCAGTACTTC. The chain is built from TRBV7-7 and TRBJ2-7; 8 positions match TRBD2. Germline CDR1 and CDR2: SSHAT and FNYEAQ (reference sequence). This CDR3 contains 15 residues.